This TCR beta chain was captured in a study of regulatory T cells in long-lasting Graves disease. Study conclusions and caveats: Among persistent patients, a larger number of public clonotypes were shared (roughly 2,700) than among newly diagnosed patients (approximately 970). With persistent disease, TRBV28, TRBJ1-2 and TRBJ2-5 were the favored segments.

Noted time point: newly diagnosed GD, antithyroid drugs for less than 3 months. PBMCs provided the RNA from which the TCR library was made. This CDR3 has 12 residues. CDR1 is SEHNR and CDR2 is FQNEAQ in the germline V gene (reference sequence). V lost 5 bases and J 7 bases, leaving 9 bases between the germline ends. Assembly of TCR beta libraries relied on iRepertoire HTBI primers together with Arm-PCR of CDR3 regions. TCRdb re-derived calls from the multiplex PCR reads in MiXCR, one entry per CDR3 protein. The table shows 410,000 or so distinct CDR3 sequences, with under 15% occurring only once. This clonotype was counted ten times or more. The antigen is unknown. The sample also formed part of further work on T cells in Graves' hyperthyroidism and ophthalmopathy. From that report: For the diagnoses, clinical symptoms, serum thyroxine and TRAb, thyroid ultrasound and orbital computed tomography were used. In blood, most of the thyroid clonotypes expanded above 0.001 were also present.

This clonotype was obtained from a woman in her twenties or thirties with Graves disease. This specimen was peripheral blood mononuclear cells (PBMCs), taken at new diagnosis, from a patient treated with antithyroid drugs. J is TRBJ2-1 and V is TRBV7-9; D gene uncertain. CDR3 bases: TGTGCCAGCAGCCTTAAGGTGAATGAGCAGTTCTTC. Its translation: CASSLKVNEQFF. The whole variable domain, remainder taken from reference TRBV7-9 and TRBJ2-1, is DTGVSQNPRHKITKRGQNVTFRCDPISEHNRLYWYRQTLGQGPEFLTYFQNEAQLEKSRLLSDRFSAERPKGSFSTLEIQRTEQGDSAMYLCASSLKVNEQFFGPGTRLTVL.